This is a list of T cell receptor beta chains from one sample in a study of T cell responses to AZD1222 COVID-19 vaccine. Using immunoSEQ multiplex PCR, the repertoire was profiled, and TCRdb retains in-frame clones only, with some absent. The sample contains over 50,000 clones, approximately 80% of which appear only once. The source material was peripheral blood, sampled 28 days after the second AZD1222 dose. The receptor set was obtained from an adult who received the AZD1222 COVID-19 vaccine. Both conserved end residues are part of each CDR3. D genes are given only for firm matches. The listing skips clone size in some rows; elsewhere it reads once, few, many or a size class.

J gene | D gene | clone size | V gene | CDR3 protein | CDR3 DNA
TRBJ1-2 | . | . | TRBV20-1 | CSARWLLGYTF | TGCAGTGCTAGATGGCTCCTGGGCTACACCTTC
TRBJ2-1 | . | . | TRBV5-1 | CASSRTKNNEQFF | TGCGCCAGCAGCCGGACAAAGAACAATGAGCAGTTCTTC
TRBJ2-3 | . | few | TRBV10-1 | CASSEGPTDTQYF | TGCGCCAGCAGTGAAGGCCCAACAGATACGCAGTATTTT
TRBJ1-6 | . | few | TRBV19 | CASSIMSGPHSSPLHF | TGTGCCAGTAGTATTATGTCAGGGCCCCATTCTTCACCCCTCCACTTT
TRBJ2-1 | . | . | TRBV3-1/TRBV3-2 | CASSPRVPPNEQFF | TGTGCCAGCAGCCCCCGGGTCCCCCCGAATGAGCAGTTCTTC
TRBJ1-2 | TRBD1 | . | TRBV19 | CASSFPGQGDYGYTF | TGTGCCAGTTCATTTCCGGGACAGGGCGACTATGGCTACACCTTC
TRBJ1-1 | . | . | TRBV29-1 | CSVGGPTGRDTEAFF | TGCAGCGTTGGGGGCCCGACAGGACGTGATACTGAAGCTTTCTTT
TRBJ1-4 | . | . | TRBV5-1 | CASSLDGGPSNEKLFF | TGCGCCAGCAGCCTTGATGGGGGGCCTTCTAATGAAAAACTGTTTTTT
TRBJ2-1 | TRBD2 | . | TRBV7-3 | CASSTGTSGRNKQFF | TGTGCCAGCAGCACAGGGACTAGCGGGAGGAACAAGCAGTTCTTC
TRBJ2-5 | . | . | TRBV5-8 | CASSLGSQYF | TGTGCCAGCAGCTTGGGGAGCCAGTACTTC
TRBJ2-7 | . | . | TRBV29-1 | CSALGSQRSSYEQYF | TGCAGCGCATTAGGGAGTCAGAGGAGTTCCTACGAGCAGTACTTC
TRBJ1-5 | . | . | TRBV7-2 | CASSFNQDSNQPQHF | TGTGCCAGCAGCTTCAACCAAGATAGCAATCAGCCCCAGCATTTT
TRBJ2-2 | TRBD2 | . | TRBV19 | CASSIGGTIGTGELFF | TGTGCCAGTAGTATCGGGGGGACCATCGGCACCGGGGAGCTGTTTTTT
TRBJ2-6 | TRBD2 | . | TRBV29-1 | CSAPKPSSGRAANTSGANVLTF | TGCAGCGCTCCTAAACCATCTAGCGGGAGGGCCGCAAATACGTCTGGGGCCAACGTCCTGACTTTC
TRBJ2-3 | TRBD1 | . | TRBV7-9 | CASEDRGSTDTQYF | TGTGCCAGCGAAGACAGGGGGAGCACAGATACGCAGTATTTT
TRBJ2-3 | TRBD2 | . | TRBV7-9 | CASSPRLGTSDTDTQYF | TGTGCCAGCAGCCCTCGCCTCGGGACTAGCGACACAGATACGCAGTATTTT
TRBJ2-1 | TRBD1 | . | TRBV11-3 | CASSYGTGGGSYNEQFF | TGTGCCAGCAGCTATGGGACAGGTGGAGGGTCCTACAATGAGCAGTTCTTC
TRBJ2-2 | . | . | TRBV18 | CASSPADTGELFF | TGTGCCAGCTCACCAGCGGACACCGGGGAGCTGTTTTTT
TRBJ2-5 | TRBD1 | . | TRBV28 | CATGINWGTGPLETQYF | TGTGCCACCGGAATCAATTGGGGGACAGGGCCCTTAGAGACCCAGTACTTC
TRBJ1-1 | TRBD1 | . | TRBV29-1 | CSVARTGDEAFF | TGCAGCGTTGCTAGGACAGGGGATGAAGCTTTCTTT
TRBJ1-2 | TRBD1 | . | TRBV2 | CASSDGTVGYGYTF | TGTGCCAGCAGCGATGGGACAGTAGGCTATGGCTACACCTTC
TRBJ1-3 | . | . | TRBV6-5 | CAVSPGVRSGNTIYF | TGTGCCGTCAGCCCGGGGGTTCGCTCTGGAAACACCATATATTTT
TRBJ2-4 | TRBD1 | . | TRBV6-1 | CASSDPGYDRVAKNIQYF | TGTGCCAGCAGTGATCCGGGTTACGACAGGGTAGCCAAAAACATTCAGTACTTC
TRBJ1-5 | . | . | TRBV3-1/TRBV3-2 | CASSQEVWAQGKENSNQPQHF | TGTGCCAGCAGCCAAGAGGTGTGGGCTCAGGGAAAAGAAAATAGCAATCAGCCCCAGCATTTT
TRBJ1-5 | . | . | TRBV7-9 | CASSPPGHPNQPQHF | TGTGCCAGCAGCCCCCCGGGACACCCCAATCAGCCCCAGCATTTT
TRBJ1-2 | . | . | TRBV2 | CASSEAGPGATF | TGTGCCAGCAGTGAAGCAGGCCCGGGCGCCACCTTC
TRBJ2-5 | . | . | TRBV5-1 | CASSPQGGLGTQYF | TGCGCCAGCAGCCCGCAGGGTGGTTTGGGGACCCAGTACTTC